This T cell receptor beta chain was obtained from a study of long-term antiretroviral therapy in people with HIV. They ran version v3.0 of the immunoSEQ assay at survey level. The protocol was immunoSEQ multiplex PCR, while the TCRdb copy is restricted to in-frame clones and leaves out a portion. The data show under 30,000 clones, roughly 83% seen once. This clone was recorded only once. This CDR3 has 14 amino acids. Germline-derived CDR1 and CDR2 are SEHNR and FQNEAQ (reference sequence). With V trimmed by 11 bases and J by 8 bases, 14 bases remained unmatched. The sample consisted of unsorted PBMCs, taken 0.7 years before starting antiretroviral therapy. This sequence joins TRBV7-9 and TRBJ2-3; 9 nucleotides align to TRBD1. The clonotype was recovered from a man aged 25 to 40 with HIV. DNA for the CDR3: TGTGCCGTCCAGGGACAGGGATTAACTGGTACGCAGTATTTT. As protein: CAVQGQGLTGTQYF.